This T cell receptor (beta chain) is from a study of blood T cells in healthy people across ages. A second PCR, run for 7 to 11 cycles, used a sample-barcoded 5' primer plus a J-beta primer mix. The authors tagged each cDNA molecule using a template-switch adaptor with 12 random nucleotides. The yield of each sample was at least 2.5 million CDR3-containing paired-end reads. TCRdb reanalysed the 5' RACE reads using MiXCR and keeps one entry per CDR3 protein. Among 1,800,000 or so distinct CDR3 sequences listed, 39% were seen once. Study findings and constraints: Getting older went along with TCR beta diversity per million T cells dropping roughly linearly.

The CDR3 runs to 16 residues. Trimming took 0 bases from V and 4 from J; bases not matched to a gene: 6. Per germline, CDR1 MNHEY and CDR2 SVGAGI. Remarks on this clonotype: Its antigen is unidentified.

The rearrangement joins TRBV6-5 to TRBJ1-5, with 7 bases fitting TRBD1. This clonotype was obtained from a human donor in good health. Sequencing was performed on blood. CDR3 nucleotides: TGTGCCAGCAGTTACTCCGGGGGACAGTCTAATCAGCCCCAGCATTTT. Protein sequence: CASSYSGGQSNQPQHF.